The 17 T cell receptor beta chains below come from one sample, sequenced in a study of shared clonotypes between healthy human individuals. Libraries were prepared by immunoSEQ multiplex PCR; TCRdb keeps only in-frame clonotypes and omits some of them. The table has about 580,000 clones, 95% to 98% seen once. Naivety among CD8 cells was defined by CD45RO negativity and positive CCR7 selection, thereby excluding terminally differentiated effector memory CD45RA+ cells. Sequencing was performed on naive CD8+ T cells sorted from blood. The receptors originated from a man aged 25-45 years in good health.

V is TRBV5-1 and J is TRBJ2-7; 16 bases are shared with TRBD2. This CDR3 region has 18 residues. V was clipped by 3 bases and J by 0 bases; unmatched bases: 6. The germline gives CDR1 SGHRS, CDR2 YFSETQ. DNA for the CDR3: TGCGCCAGCAGCTCCACGGGACTAGCGGGAGGGCCCTCCTACGAGCAGTACTTC. It yields the protein CASSSTGLAGGPSYEQYF.

The chain carries TRBV7-2 and TRBJ2-7; 11 nucleotides agree with TRBD1. This CDR3 spans 15 amino acids. Germline V gene sequence: CDR1 SGHTA, CDR2 FQGNSA. V lost 1 base, J lost 2 bases, and 1 base stayed unmatched. The CDR3 loop reads CASSLEDRGPYEQYF. The CDR3 region has the DNA TGTGCCAGCAGCTTAGAGGACAGGGGGCCCTACGAGCAGTACTTC.

The rearrangement joins TRBV7-2 to TRBJ2-5; tentatively, D is TRBD2 (6 bases). The length of the CDR3 is 14 residues. Germline lookup yields CDR1 SGHTA and CDR2 FQGNSA. Trimming left V 1 base short and J 4 bases short, with 10 bases between. Here the CDR3 reads CASSLDAGSETQYF. The CDR3 DNA follows: TGTGCCAGCAGCTTAGACGCGGGATCAGAGACCCAGTACTTC.

J is TRBJ2-7 and V is TRBV4-1; possible D gene TRBD2, 6 bases. CDR1 and CDR2 from the germline V gene are MGHRA and YSYEKL. The CDR3 spans 16 residues. Trimming took off 0 bases at V and 3 bases at J, with 15 bases between the two ends. CDR3 residues: CASSQERIGGGYEQYF. The CDR3 nucleotides read TGCGCCAGCAGCCAAGAACGTATCGGGGGTGGCTACGAGCAGTACTTC.

The V and J genes are TRBV7-8 and TRBJ2-5, with TRBD2 matching 10 bases. CDR1 is SGHVS, CDR2 FQNEAQ, per germline. The CDR3 consists of 17 residues. The J segment lost 2 bases and the V segment lost 2 bases, leaving 8 bases of the junction unmatched. CDR3: CASSLRWLAGEQETQYF. The DNA of the CDR3 is TGTGCCAGCAGCTTACGTTGGCTAGCGGGAGAGCAAGAGACCCAGTACTTC.

V and J are TRBV11-1 and TRBJ2-7, with 11 positions matching TRBD1. CDR3 size: 16 residues. Germline lookup yields CDR1 SGHAT and CDR2 FQDESV (reference sequence). V gave up 3 bases and J gave up 3 bases; unmatched junction bases: 7. The CDR3 DNA is TGTGCCAGCAGCTTGAGTGGGACAGGGGGTATCTACGAGCAGTACTTC. The encoded protein is CASSLSGTGGIYEQYF.

The CDR3: CASSPKGPPSYEQYF. The CDR3 DNA follows: TGTGCCAGCAGTCCAAAAGGCCCACCGAGTTACGAGCAGTACTTC. V gene TRBV25-1 combines with J gene TRBJ2-7; D not certain. Trimming pared 5 bases from V and 4 bases from J, leaving 18 bases between. From germline, CDR1 is MGHDK and CDR2 SYGVNS. The CDR3 loop spans 15 amino acids.

The CDR3 here is CAWRSGGDQPQHF. The CDR3 DNA reads TGTGCCTGGAGGTCCGGTGGAGATCAGCCCCAGCATTTT. V and J are TRBV30 and TRBJ1-5; D is unresolved. The CDR3 length is 13 residues. Germline CDR1 GTSNPN, CDR2 SVGIG (reference sequence). The ends were cut back, 3 bases at V and 5 bases at J, with 11 bases in the middle.

V gene TRBV14 combines with J gene TRBJ2-7; D is perhaps TRBD1 (6 bases). Germline V gene data show CDR1 as SGHDN and CDR2 as FVKESK. The CDR3 sequence is 18 residues long. V lost 4 bases, J lost 0 bases, and 22 bases lay in between. The CDR3 protein is CASSRPPDGQNPSYEQYF. The CDR3 DNA reads as TGTGCCAGCAGCCGCCCCCCAGATGGACAGAATCCCTCCTACGAGCAGTACTTC.

This clone was observed once. The gene calls are TRBV10-1 and TRBJ1-5; D is possibly TRBD1 (5 bases). CDR3 length: 15 residues. Germline CDR1 reads WNHNN; CDR2 reads SYGVQD (reference sequence). The V gene lost 6 bases and the J gene lost 0 bases, with 12 bases spanning the gap. CDR3 nucleotide sequence: TGCGCCAGCAGGGGACGCAAACATAGCAATCAGCCCCAGCATTTT. Its translation: CASRGRKHSNQPQHF.

V usage is TRBV7-9 and J usage is TRBJ2-7; a possible D gene is TRBD1 (5 bases). This CDR3 contains 13 residues. The V gene lost 4 bases and the J gene lost 2 bases, with 9 bases spanning the gap. The germline CDR1 and CDR2 sequences are SEHNR and FQNEAQ (reference sequence). This CDR3 reads CASSSRQTYEQYF. The CDR3 DNA reads TGTGCCAGCAGCTCCAGACAGACCTACGAGCAGTACTTC. The full variable domain, with the rest looked up from reference TRBV7-9 and TRBJ2-7, is DTGVSQNPRHKITKRGQNVTFRCDPISEHNRLYWYRQTLGQGPEFLTYFQNEAQLEKSRLLSDRFSAERPKGSFSTLEIQRTEQGDSAMYLCASSSRQTYEQYFGPGTRLTVT.

CDR3 in amino acids: CASSTGDRGMGQYF. The CDR3 coding sequence is TGTGCCAGCAGCACTGGAGACCGGGGGATGGGGCAGTATTTT. The J gene is TRBJ2-3, the V gene TRBV7-9, with TRBD2 as a possible D gene (6 bases). Germline V gene sequence: CDR1 SEHNR, CDR2 FQNEAQ (reference sequence). This CDR3 has 14 amino acids. V was trimmed by 5 bases and J by 11 bases, leaving 20 bases between them. Looking up the rest from reference TRBV7-9 and TRBJ2-3 gives the full variable domain: DTGVSQNPRHKITKRGQNVTFRCDPISEHNRLYWYRQTLGQGPEFLTYFQNEAQLEKSRLLSDRFSAERPKGSFSTLEIQRTEQGDSAMYLCASSTGDRGMGQYFGPGTRLTVL.

The J gene is TRBJ1-1, the V gene TRBV11-2, with TRBD1 matching over 9 bases. V trimming: 3 bases; J trimming: 4 bases; junction bases outside the gene matches: 3. The CDR3 runs 14 residues. CDR1 and CDR2 from the germline V gene are SGHAT and FQNNGV. The CDR3 DNA follows: TGTGCCAGCAGCTTGGGACAGGGCGTCACTGAAGCTTTCTTT. Amino acid sequence: CASSLGQGVTEAFF. Full variable domain (outside the CDR3, taken from reference TRBV11-2 and TRBJ1-1): EAGVAQSPRYKIIEKRQSVAFWCNPISGHATLYWYQQILGQGPKLLIQFQNNGVVDDSQLPKDRFSAERLKGVDSTLKIQPAKLEDSAVYLCASSLGQGVTEAFFGQGTRLTVV.

The chain is built from TRBV11-2 and TRBJ2-1; D is undetermined. V dropped 2 bases and J dropped 10 bases, with 21 bases sitting between them. Germline values: CDR1 SGHAT, CDR2 FQNNGV. The length of the CDR3 is 16 residues. This CDR3 is CASSLSGPGDEREQFF. CDR3 coding DNA: TGTGCCAGCAGCTTATCCGGCCCAGGTGACGAGAGAGAGCAGTTCTTC.

The J gene is TRBJ2-5, the V gene TRBV6-5, with 9 bases identical to TRBD2. Per germline, CDR1 MNHEY and CDR2 SVGAGI. CDR3 length: 15 residues. The ends lost 2 bases at V and 4 bases at J; junction bases unmatched: 5. The CDR3 loop reads CASSYTGTSRETQYF. The CDR3 DNA sequence: TGTGCCAGCAGTTACACCGGGACTAGCAGAGAGACCCAGTACTTC.

The genes are TRBV7-9 and TRBJ2-7; 8 nucleotides align to TRBD1. The CDR3 is 16 amino acids. V gave up 1 base and J gave up 2 bases; unmatched junction bases: 7. Per germline, CDR1 SEHNR and CDR2 FQNEAQ (reference sequence). CDR3 nucleotide sequence: TGTGCCAGCAGCTTAGTTATGAGGGACAGGACCTACGAGCAGTACTTC. This encodes CASSLVMRDRTYEQYF.

This chain links TRBV10-2 with TRBJ1-5; no reliable D call. Germline-derived CDR1 and CDR2 are WSHSY and SAAADI. This CDR3 contains 15 residues. V was trimmed by 2 bases and J by 0 bases, leaving 8 bases between them. The DNA for the CDR3 is TGCGCCAGCAGTGAGGAGGGTACTAGCAATCAGCCCCAGCATTTT. Translating it yields CASSEEGTSNQPQHF.